The 21 T cell receptor beta chains reported below all come from one sample, sequenced in a study of response to subunit inactivated influenza vaccine. TCRdb recomputed calls from the RT-PCR reads with MiXCR, one row per CDR3 protein. The sample has fewer than 700,000 distinct CDR3 sequences, approximately 13% seen once; the top ten hold approximately 14%. The sample was PBMCs from blood, taken around seven weeks after vaccination. Receptors originate from a man aged 50 to 60 who received an inactivated influenza vaccine.

The chain links TRBV4-2 to TRBJ2-2; 9 nucleotides match TRBD2. This CDR3 has 19 amino acids. Germline CDR1 is LGHNA and CDR2 is YNFKEQ. V lost 0 bases, J lost 1 base, and 9 bases stayed unmatched. The DNA of the CDR3 is TGTGCCAGCAGCCAAGAGAGAGTTCTAGCGGGGATGAACACCGGGGAGCTGTTTTTT. Protein: CASSQERVLAGMNTGELFF.

In its sample, this clonotype was seen many times. Here the CDR3 DNA reads TGCAGTGCTGGACAGGGGGCCAGTCAGCCCCAGCATTTT. This gives the protein CSAGQGASQPQHF. V and J are TRBV20-1 and TRBJ1-5, with 11 bases fitting TRBD1. This CDR3 has 13 amino acids. Germline V gives CDR1 DFQATT, CDR2 SNEGSKA (reference sequence). V trimming: 5 bases; J trimming: 6 bases; junction bases outside the gene matches: 3.

In this sample, this clonotype turned up a few times. The V and J genes are TRBV4-1 and TRBJ1-1; no reliable D call. With 4 bases removed from V and 6 bases from J, the gap between germline ends came to 21 bases. Germline V gene sequence: CDR1 MGHRA, CDR2 YSYEKL. This CDR3 is built from 16 residues. CDR3 loop: CASSPTQRPTDAEAFF. In nucleotides, the CDR3 is TGCGCCAGCAGCCCAACCCAGCGACCCACCGACGCTGAAGCTTTCTTT.

There are many counts of this clonotype. The chain is built from TRBV5-5 and TRBJ2-1; D gene uncertain. The CDR3 is 11 residues long. Germline CDR1 SGHKS, CDR2 YYEKEE (reference sequence). The V and J ends lost 5 bases and 10 bases respectively, with 10 bases between them. Here the CDR3 reads CASSSQGEQFF. Written as DNA, the CDR3 is TGTGCCAGCAGTTCTCAAGGCGAGCAGTTCTTC. Full variable domain (missing parts from reference TRBV5-5 and TRBJ2-1): DAGVTQSPTHLIKTRGQQVTLRCSPISGHKSVSWYQQVLGQGPQFIFQYYEKEERGRGNFPDRFSARQFPNYSSELNVNALLLGDSALYLCASSSQGEQFFGPGTRLTVL.

The genes are TRBV2 and TRBJ2-4, with TRBD2 matching 10 bases. CDR1 SNHLY and CDR2 FYNNEI come from the germline V gene. The CDR3 is 16 residues long. J gave up 0 bases and V 2 bases, and 1 base lay outside the gene matches. CDR3 region: CASSESGGGAKNIQYF. In DNA form, the CDR3 reads TGTGCCAGCAGTGAAAGCGGGGGGGGAGCCAAAAACATTCAGTACTTC.

This clonotype was counted ten times or more. The chain employs TRBV4-3 and TRBJ2-1, with D uncertain. V was shortened by 3 bases and J by 4 bases, with 22 bases between the two germline ends. Germline CDR1 LGHNA, CDR2 YSLEER. This CDR3 region has 18 residues. CDR3 coding DNA: TGCGCCAGCAGCCACCAAGGTTCTGGCCGTTTAGGATACAATGAGCAGTTCTTC. Its translation is CASSHQGSGRLGYNEQFF.

V is TRBV7-9 and J is TRBJ1-2; D uncertain. Per germline, CDR1 SEHNR and CDR2 FQNEAQ (reference sequence). CDR3 length: 14 residues. V gave up 1 base and J gave up 3 bases, with 9 bases separating them. CDR3 residues: CASSLVVGDYGYTF. The DNA of the CDR3 is TGTGCCAGCAGCTTAGTAGTTGGAGACTATGGCTACACCTTC.

The chain employs TRBV6-5 and TRBJ1-2; D gene uncertain. V lost 4 bases to trimming and J lost 10 bases, with 13 bases between them. Germline loops: CDR1 MNHEY, CDR2 SVGAGI. The CDR3 extends over 12 amino acids. As DNA, the CDR3 is TGTGCCAGCAGTTCCATCCCCGACGACTACACCTTC. Translation: CASSSIPDDYTF.

The V and J genes are TRBV20-1 and TRBJ1-5; D gene uncertain. With 6 bases removed from V and 2 bases from J, the gap between germline ends came to 20 bases. CDR3 length: 16 amino acids. Germline V gene data show CDR1 as DFQATT and CDR2 as SNEGSKA (reference sequence). CDR3 sequence reads: CSARYQGSLGNQPQHF. In nucleotides, the CDR3 is TGCAGTGCCCGGTACCAAGGATCCCTGGGCAATCAGCCCCAGCATTTT.

The chain employs TRBV6-2 or TRBV6-3 and TRBJ2-1; a possible D gene is TRBD2 (5 bases). This CDR3 contains 11 residues. Between the trimmed V and J ends, which lost 8 bases and 12 bases, there was a span of 14 bases. Germline lookup yields CDR1 MNHEY and CDR2 SVGEGT. The CDR3 region is CASARSGLQFF. For the CDR3, the DNA is TGTGCCAGCGCCCGTTCGGGGTTGCAGTTCTTC.

The CDR3 protein is CASGAGGSHYGYTF. The CDR3 DNA follows: TGTGCCAGCGGGGCAGGGGGGAGTCACTATGGCTACACCTTC. The chain carries TRBV2 and TRBJ1-2, with 7 bases fitting TRBD1. The CDR3 is made up of 14 amino acids. CDR1 SNHLY and CDR2 FYNNEI come from the germline V gene. The V and J ends lost 8 bases and 3 bases, in that order; junction bases with no gene match: 9.

The chain employs TRBV20-1 and TRBJ1-6, with D unclear. Trimming removed 3 bases from V and 0 bases from J, with 9 bases in between. This CDR3 is built from 15 residues. CDR1 and CDR2 (germline): DFQATT, SNEGSKA (reference sequence). The DNA for the CDR3 is TGCAGTGCTAGGATGGGGAGCTCCTATAATTCACCCCTCCACTTT. Translated: CSARMGSSYNSPLHF.

This clonotype was seen many times. J is TRBJ2-1 and V is TRBV7-7; 8 bases map to TRBD1. The junction had 3 bases not matched to a gene; V was cut back by 3 bases and J by 8 bases. CDR3 length: 13 residues. The germline gives CDR1 SSHAT, CDR2 FNYEAQ (reference sequence). Written as DNA, the CDR3 is TGTGCCAGCAGCTTCGACAGGGGCGATGAGCAGTTCTTC. It yields the protein CASSFDRGDEQFF.

This clonotype was counted only a few times. The V gene is TRBV14, the J gene TRBJ1-2; 10 nucleotides match TRBD1. The CDR3 is 14 amino acids. V shed 4 bases and J 8 bases; nucleotides not matched to a gene: 7. Germline values: CDR1 SGHDN, CDR2 FVKESK. The CDR3, as DNA: TGTGCCAGCAGCCGGGACAGGGGCGTTGGAGGCTACACCTTC. This encodes CASSRDRGVGGYTF. Combining the CDR3 with reference TRBV14 and TRBJ1-2 gives the whole variable domain EAGVTQFPSHSVIEKGQTVTLRCDPISGHDNLYWYRRVMGKEIKFLLHFVKESKQDESGMPNNRFLAERTGGTYSTLKVQPAELEDSGVYFCASSRDRGVGGYTFGSGTRLTVV.

This clonotype was counted between two and nine times. The V call is TRBV5-1, the J call TRBJ1-2; 7 bases align to TRBD1. CDR1 SGHRS and CDR2 YFSETQ come from the germline V gene. V gave up 3 bases and J gave up 8 bases; unmatched junction bases: 7. The CDR3 runs to 13 residues. The CDR3 coding sequence is TGCGCCAGCAGCTCCCAGGGGGAGGAAGGCTACACCTTC. Translation gives CASSSQGEEGYTF.

The V and J genes are TRBV2 and TRBJ1-5; 11 bases are shared with TRBD1. V dropped 6 bases and J dropped 0; count of bases not matched to a gene: 4. Germline V gives CDR1 SNHLY, CDR2 FYNNEI. The CDR3 totals 16 residues. Here the CDR3 reads CASSGQGAASNQPQHF. The CDR3, as DNA: TGTGCCAGCAGCGGACAGGGGGCAGCTAGCAATCAGCCCCAGCATTTT.

V is TRBV5-1 and J is TRBJ2-3; 9 nucleotides line up with TRBD2. Germline assignment: CDR1 SGHRS and CDR2 YFSETQ. The CDR3 is 18 residues long. With 0 bases clipped from V and 3 bases from J, the junction kept 11 bases outside the gene matches. The CDR3 protein is CASSLGHSGGLGTDTQYF. In DNA form, the CDR3 reads TGCGCCAGCAGCTTGGGCCATAGCGGGGGCCTTGGAACAGATACGCAGTATTTT.

This clonotype was observed a few times. V and J are TRBV6-1 and TRBJ1-4; D not resolved. CDR1 MNHNS and CDR2 SASEGT come from the germline V gene. Trimming cost V 2 bases and J 6 bases, with 13 bases left between them. The CDR3 totals 15 residues. This CDR3 is CASSELGSIDEKLFF. CDR3 DNA: TGTGCCAGCAGTGAACTGGGATCTATTGATGAAAAACTGTTTTTT.

This clonotype appeared many times. V is TRBV11-2 and J is TRBJ2-7; maybe TRBD2 (6 bases). Looked up from germline, CDR1 is SGHAT and CDR2 is FQNNGV. CDR3 length equals 11 residues. V lost 3 bases to trimming and J lost 7 bases, with 7 bases between them. CDR3 loop: CASSLGREQYF. Written as DNA, the CDR3 is TGTGCCAGCAGCTTGGGGAGGGAGCAGTACTTC.

In its sample, this clonotype was seen many times. The chain recombines TRBV20-1 with TRBJ1-5; D is ambiguous. This CDR3 spans 15 amino acids. The germline V gene has CDR1 DFQATT and CDR2 SNEGSKA (reference sequence). V was trimmed by 3 bases and J by 2 bases, leaving 14 bases between them. The CDR3: CSARYPVDGNQPQHF. The CDR3 nucleotides read TGCAGTGCTAGGTACCCAGTCGACGGCAATCAGCCCCAGCATTTT.

This clonotype came up a few times. The chain carries TRBV29-1 and TRBJ1-1; TRBD1 matches at 7 bases. The germline V gene encodes CDR1 SQVTM and CDR2 ANQGSEA. The CDR3 is made up of 15 amino acids. The V and J ends lost 6 bases and 0 bases, in that order; junction bases with no gene match: 10. CDR3 DNA: TGCAGCGTGGATCTCCCGGGACAGATGAACACTGAAGCTTTCTTT. It codes for CSVDLPGQMNTEAFF.